This T cell receptor beta chain stems from a study of blood T cells in healthy people across ages. For the second PCR, which ran for about 7 to 11 cycles, a sample-barcoded 5' primer and a J-beta primer mix were used. TCRdb reanalysed the 5' RACE reads using MiXCR and keeps one entry per CDR3 protein. The repertoire includes approximately 800,000 distinct CDR3 sequences, about 61% of them detected once, and about a quarter sits in the top ten. Germline CDR1 reads SGDLS; CDR2 reads YYNGEE. V was trimmed by 0 bases and J by 2 bases, leaving 10 bases between them. CDR3 length equals 15 residues. Sequenced sample: blood. The source is a man between 35 and 55 years old in good health. The chain joins TRBV9 to TRBJ2-3; D is possibly TRBD2 (5 bases). The CDR3 DNA sequence: TGTGCCAGCAGCGTAGTTGGGGAGAACACAGATACGCAGTATTTT. Its protein is CASSVVGENTDTQYF.